One and the same sample provided the 9 T cell receptor beta chains below, sequenced in a study of regulatory T cells in long-lasting Graves disease. The time point denotes: persistent/refractory GD, antithyroid drugs over 5 years with positive TRAb. RNA extracted from PBMCs served as the sequencing template. Arm-PCR of CDR3 regions and iRepertoire HTBI primers were the basis on which TCR beta libraries were built. Each CDR3 protein is one row after TCRdb ran MiXCR on the multiplex PCR reads. The sample yields roughly 500,000 distinct CDR3 sequences, around a fifth seen once. The source material was peripheral blood mononuclear cells (PBMCs), sampled when the disease was refractory, from a patient treated with antithyroid drugs. Source of these receptors: a female donor with Graves disease.

The CDR3 coding sequence is TGCAGTGCTAGTCCAGGCGGCTATGGCTACACCTTC. Its protein product is CSASPGGYGYTF. The rearrangement links TRBV20-1 to TRBJ1-2, with unresolved D. Germline lookup yields CDR1 DFQATT and CDR2 SNEGSKA (reference sequence). The V end lost 3 bases, the J end lost 4 bases, and 9 bases lay between the germline ends. The CDR3 is made up of 12 amino acids.

This clonotype was seen more than once but under ten times. The chain joins TRBV6-2 or TRBV6-3 to TRBJ1-4; the D gene is possibly TRBD1 (5 bases). The length of the CDR3 is 15 residues. The germline gives CDR1 MNHEY, CDR2 SVGEGT. The germline V and J ends were trimmed by 0 bases and 3 bases, with 8 bases remaining between them. The DNA of the CDR3 is TGTGCCAGCAGTTACTCGGGGCCCCCTAATGAAAAACTGTTTTTT. It yields the protein CASSYSGPPNEKLFF.

The J gene is TRBJ2-2, the V gene TRBV5-1, with D maybe TRBD2 (6 bases). The CDR3 has 16 residues. Germline loops: CDR1 SGHRS, CDR2 YFSETQ. The V gene lost 4 bases and the J gene lost 2 bases, with 15 bases spanning the gap. CDR3 amino acids: CASSNGLQPNTGELFF. CDR3 DNA sequence: TGCGCCAGCAGCAACGGACTACAACCTAACACCGGGGAGCTGTTTTTT. Variable domain in full (rest from reference TRBV5-1 and TRBJ2-2): KAGVTQTPRYLIKTRGQQVTLSCSPISGHRSVSWYQQTPGQGLQFLFEYFSETQRNKGNFPGRFSGRQFSNSRSEMNVSTLELGDSALYLCASSNGLQPNTGELFFGEGSRLTVL.

This clonotype was picked up many times. CDR3 coding DNA: TGTGCCAGCAGTGCACAGGGGGCCTACGAGCAGTACTTC. It yields the protein CASSAQGAYEQYF. J is TRBJ2-7 and V is TRBV2, with 8 bases fitting TRBD1. J gave up 2 bases and V 4 bases, and 1 base lay outside the gene matches. Germline-derived CDR1 and CDR2 are SNHLY and FYNNEI. CDR3 length equals 13 residues.

V gene TRBV10-3 combines with J gene TRBJ1-5; 8 positions agree with TRBD1. The CDR3 spans 17 residues. V lost 3 bases and J lost 1; bases outside the gene matches: 8. The germline CDR1 and CDR2 sequences are ENHRY and SYGVKD. The CDR3 loop is CAISENPTGASNQPQHF. CDR3 coding DNA: TGTGCCATCAGTGAAAACCCGACAGGGGCAAGCAATCAGCCCCAGCATTTT.

V usage is TRBV30 and J usage is TRBJ1-2; the match to TRBD1 covers 7 bases. The CDR3 loop spans 13 amino acids. Germline V gene sequence: CDR1 GTSNPN, CDR2 SVGIG (reference sequence). V was pared by 5 bases and J by 2 bases, with 5 bases of the junction left unmatched. CDR3 in DNA: TGTGCCTGGGGACAGGTGACAAACTATGGCTACACCTTC. Encoded protein: CAWGQVTNYGYTF.

This clonotype appeared many times. The chain uses TRBV28 and TRBJ1-2; D is undetermined. V was trimmed by 10 bases and J by 4 bases, leaving 13 bases between them. Germline CDR1 is MDHEN and CDR2 is SYDVKM. The CDR3 loop spans 12 amino acids. CDR3 sequence reads: CATFQAPYGYTF. For the CDR3, the DNA is TGTGCCACGTTCCAAGCCCCCTATGGCTACACCTTC.

V and J are TRBV5-1 and TRBJ2-5; D gene ambiguous. Trimming took 0 bases from V and 7 from J, leaving 13 bases between them. Germline V gives CDR1 SGHRS, CDR2 YFSETQ. The CDR3 is 14 amino acids. This chain's CDR3 is CASSLVGQSGTQYF. The CDR3 region has the DNA TGCGCCAGCAGCTTGGTGGGTCAGAGTGGGACCCAGTACTTC.

This clonotype was counted many times. This sequence joins TRBV10-3 and TRBJ1-5, with a possible D match to TRBD1 (5 bases). Per the germline V gene, CDR1 is ENHRY and CDR2 is SYGVKD. CDR3 length equals 16 residues. Trimming took off 6 bases at V and 0 bases at J, with 15 bases between the two ends. In DNA form, the CDR3 reads TGTGCCATCAGCTCGGACATCCCCTCTAGCAATCAGCCCCAGCATTTT. This sequence encodes CAISSDIPSSNQPQHF.